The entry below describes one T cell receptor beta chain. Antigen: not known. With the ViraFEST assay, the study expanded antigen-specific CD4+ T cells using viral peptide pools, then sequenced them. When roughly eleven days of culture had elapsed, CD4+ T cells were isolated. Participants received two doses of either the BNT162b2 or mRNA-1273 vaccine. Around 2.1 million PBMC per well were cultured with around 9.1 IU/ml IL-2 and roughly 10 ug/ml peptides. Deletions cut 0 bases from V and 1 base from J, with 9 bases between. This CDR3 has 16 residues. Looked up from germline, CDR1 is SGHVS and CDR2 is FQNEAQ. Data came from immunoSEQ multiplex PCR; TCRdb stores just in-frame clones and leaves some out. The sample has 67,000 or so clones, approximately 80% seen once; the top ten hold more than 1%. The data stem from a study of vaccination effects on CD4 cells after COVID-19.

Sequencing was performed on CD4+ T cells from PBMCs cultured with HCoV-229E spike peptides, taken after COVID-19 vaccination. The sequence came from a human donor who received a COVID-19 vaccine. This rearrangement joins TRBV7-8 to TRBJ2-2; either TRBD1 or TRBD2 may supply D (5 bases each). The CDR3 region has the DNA TGTGCCAGCAGCTTAGCTGAGGGGTGGAACACCGGGGAGCTGTTTTTT. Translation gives CASSLAEGWNTGELFF.